The rows below give T cell receptor beta chains drawn from one sample of a study of T cell clones after liver transplantation. Assay: immunoSEQ multiplex PCR; the TCRdb copy retains only in-frame clones and omits some. This sample has around 77,000 clones, with 75% to 85% found just once. This material consisted of CD4+ T cells from blood, taken 12 months after liver transplant. Receptor source: a human patient who received a liver transplant. Some T cells may arise from the graft donor. Each CDR3 is given with its conserved first and last residue. The order of the fields is D gene, V gene, J gene, clone size, CDR3 protein, CDR3 DNA. D genes are given only for firm matches. Clone size, where shown, is once, few, many, or a class for clones that have expanded.

>NA|TRBV5-6|TRBJ2-7|NA
CASSLYGIAHEQYF
TGTGCCAGCAGCTTGTATGGGATAGCGCACGAGCAGTACTTC
>TRBD1|TRBV30|TRBJ2-7|NA
CAWSVKGTVHYEQYF
TGTGCCTGGAGTGTAAAGGGGACAGTACACTACGAGCAGTACTTC
>NA|TRBV5-5|TRBJ2-5|few
CASSPGRRNQETQYF
TGTGCCAGCAGCCCGGGCCGCAGGAACCAAGAGACCCAGTACTTC
>TRBD1|TRBV27|TRBJ1-2|NA
CASSLYRTTGGYGYTF
TGTGCCAGCAGTTTATATAGGACCACAGGGGGCTATGGCTACACCTTC
>NA|TRBV28|TRBJ1-1|NA
CASSPNGGEAFF
TGTGCCAGCAGTCCCAACGGGGGTGAAGCTTTCTTT
>TRBD1|TRBV28|TRBJ1-2|NA
CAIQDRGPSYGYTF
TGTGCCATCCAGGACAGGGGGCCGAGCTATGGCTACACCTTC
>NA|TRBV4-3|TRBJ1-4|NA
CASSQVAGFNEKLFF
TGCGCCAGCAGCCAAGTTGCGGGGTTTAATGAAAAACTGTTTTTT
>NA|TRBV29-1|TRBJ1-1|NA
CSVPSGQGAFF
TGCAGCGTTCCATCAGGGCAAGGAGCTTTCTTT
>NA|TRBV5-1|TRBJ2-1|NA
CASSLFMSGRTRHSYNEQFF
TGCGCCAGCAGCTTGTTTATGTCTGGACGCACTAGACACTCCTACAATGAGCAGTTCTTC
>TRBD2|TRBV27|TRBJ2-7|NA
CATRRAGSYEQYF
TGTGCCACAAGACGAGCGGGGTCCTACGAGCAGTACTTC
>NA|TRBV15|TRBJ2-3|few
CATSPSLTDTQYF
TGTGCCACCAGTCCCAGTTTGACAGATACGCAGTATTTT
>NA|TRBV15|TRBJ1-1|NA
CATSRDQVVQGFEAFF
TGTGCCACCAGCAGAGATCAGGTCGTGCAGGGGTTTGAAGCTTTCTTT
>TRBD1|TRBV28|TRBJ1-5|NA
CASSYGQGRNQPQHF
TGTGCCAGCAGTTATGGACAGGGGCGCAATCAGCCCCAGCATTTT
>TRBD1|TRBV6-5|TRBJ1-4|NA
CASSSTGQGLFF
TGTGCCAGCAGTTCCACGGGACAGGGTCTGTTTTTT
>NA|TRBV15|TRBJ1-2|NA
CATSRDLLVLYTF
TGTGCCACCAGCAGAGATCTGCTCGTCCTTTACACCTTC
>NA|TRBV7-2|TRBJ1-2|NA
CASSLSSREDGYTF
TGTGCCAGCAGCTTATCTAGCAGGGAGGATGGCTACACCTTC
>NA|TRBV28|TRBJ2-7|NA
CASTGRHYEQYF
TGTGCCAGCACGGGACGGCACTACGAGCAGTACTTC
>NA|TRBV2|TRBJ1-1|NA
CASSERAAGNTEAFF
TGTGCCAGCAGTGAAAGGGCAGCAGGAAACACTGAAGCTTTCTTT
>NA|TRBV28|TRBJ1-2|few
CASSLGGGYTF
TGTGCCAGCAGTTTGGGGGGTGGCTACACCTTC
>NA|TRBV27|TRBJ1-2|few
CASSSSSIWGAGNYGYTF
TGTGCCAGCAGTTCTAGCTCGATATGGGGGGCGGGAAACTATGGCTACACCTTC
>NA|TRBV10-2|TRBJ1-2|NA
CASSPDSSRGYTF
TGCGCCAGCAGCCCCGACAGTTCCCGGGGCTACACCTTC
>TRBD2|TRBV2|TRBJ2-3|NA
CASSPGTSGRATDTQYF
TGTGCCAGCAGCCCCGGGACTAGCGGGAGGGCCACAGATACGCAGTATTTT
>NA|TRBV20-1|TRBJ2-7|few
CSALKSREQYF
TGCAGTGCTCTGAAATCTAGAGAGCAGTACTTC
>NA|TRBV6-1|TRBJ2-3|NA
CASIRLSSTDTQYF
TGTGCCAGCATTCGGCTGTCTAGCACAGATACGCAGTATTTT
>NA|TRBV6-5|TRBJ1-1|NA
CASSGTTGEAFF
TGTGCCAGCAGTGGGACAACGGGTGAAGCTTTCTTT
>TRBD1|TRBV4-3|TRBJ1-3|NA
CASSQDQTGGRNTIYF
TGCGCCAGCAGCCAAGACCAAACAGGGGGGAGAAACACCATATATTTT
>TRBD1|TRBV5-1|TRBJ1-3|NA
CASSPGRGPGNTIYF
TGCGCCAGCAGCCCGGGGAGGGGGCCTGGAAACACCATATATTTT
>NA|TRBV9|TRBJ1-2|NA
CASSVVPGVGDGYTF
TGTGCCAGCAGCGTAGTCCCCGGAGTGGGTGATGGCTACACCTTC
>TRBD1|TRBV29-1|TRBJ1-2|few
CSVVDRGKNGYTF
TGCAGCGTTGTCGACAGGGGGAAAAATGGCTACACCTTC
>NA|TRBV7-3|TRBJ2-1|few
CASSLTQVGEQFF
TGTGCCAGCAGCCTCACCCAAGTAGGCGAGCAGTTCTTC
>TRBD1|TRBV5-1|TRBJ2-7|NA
CASSLAAGGPYEQYF
TGCGCCAGCAGCTTGGCGGCAGGGGGTCCCTACGAGCAGTACTTC
>TRBD2|TRBV4-2|TRBJ2-7|NA
CASSSQLAGGYEQYF
TGTGCCAGCAGCTCCCAACTAGCGGGGGGCTACGAGCAGTACTTC
>TRBD1|TRBV5-4|TRBJ2-1|NA
CASSSTWTGNNEQFF
TGTGCCAGCAGCTCCACCTGGACAGGGAACAATGAGCAGTTCTTC
>TRBD2|TRBV10-3|TRBJ2-1|NA
CAISASTGGEQFF
TGTGCCATCAGTGCCTCCACGGGGGGTGAGCAGTTCTTC
>NA|TRBV7-2|TRBJ2-7|NA
CASSLSMNLEQYF
TGTGCCAGCAGCTTAAGCATGAATTTGGAGCAGTACTTC
>TRBD1|TRBV5-1|TRBJ1-4|NA
CASSSTGTGGEKLFF
TGCGCCAGCAGCTCAACCGGGACAGGGGGTGAAAAACTGTTTTTT
>NA|TRBV6-1|TRBJ1-1|few
CASSEDGRMNTEAFF
TGTGCCAGCAGTGAAGATGGACGGATGAACACTGAAGCTTTCTTT
>NA|TRBV25-1|TRBJ1-4|NA
CASSEGLGTAGKLFF
TGTGCCAGCAGTGAAGGGTTGGGAACAGCCGGAAAACTGTTTTTT
>NA|TRBV6-1|TRBJ2-5|NA
CASSEQGRETQYF
TGTGCCAGCAGTGAGCAGGGGCGTGAGACCCAGTACTTC
>TRBD2|TRBV4-1|TRBJ2-1|NA
CASSQEAGREGRNEQFF
TGCGCCAGCAGCCAAGAAGCGGGACGGGAGGGCCGGAATGAGCAGTTCTTC
>NA|TRBV7-2|TRBJ2-7|NA
CASSLSWGSQWEQYF
TGTGCCAGCAGCTTATCCTGGGGCTCTCAATGGGAGCAGTACTTC
>NA|TRBV6-5|TRBJ1-4|few
CASRRGWTNEKLFF
TGTGCCAGCCGTAGGGGGTGGACTAATGAAAAACTGTTTTTT
>NA|TRBV28|TRBJ2-7|NA
CASSSPGGKSSYEQYF
TGTGCCAGCAGTTCCCCTGGGGGGAAGAGCTCCTACGAGCAGTACTTC
>TRBD2|TRBV23-1|TRBJ2-2|NA
CASSRQPGLAGWVGGELFF
TGCGCCAGCAGTCGGCAACCCGGACTAGCGGGATGGGTTGGCGGGGAGCTGTTTTTT
>TRBD2|TRBV6-6|TRBJ2-2|NA
CASRHRLAGGELFF
TGTGCCAGCAGGCACAGACTAGCGGGAGGGGAGCTGTTTTTT
>TRBD1|TRBV5-4|TRBJ1-2|medium-sized
CASSLYSTGRNYGYTF
TGTGCCAGCAGCTTGTATTCGACAGGGCGCAACTATGGCTACACCTTC
>NA|TRBV7-8|TRBJ1-1|NA
CASRRGGMNTEAFF
TGTGCCAGCCGACGGGGAGGCATGAACACTGAAGCTTTCTTT
>TRBD1|TRBV6-6|TRBJ2-2|NA
CASSYSGQGKTGELFF
TGTGCCAGCAGTTACTCGGGACAGGGTAAAACCGGGGAGCTGTTTTTT
>TRBD2|TRBV18|TRBJ2-1|NA
CASSDPVTSGANEQFF
TGTGCCAGCTCTGACCCGGTCACTAGCGGGGCCAATGAGCAGTTCTTC
>TRBD2|TRBV7-3|TRBJ2-1|NA
CASSSQPFGTSNNEQFF
TGTGCCAGCAGCTCCCAGCCGTTTGGGACTAGTAACAATGAGCAGTTCTTC
>NA|TRBV7-9|TRBJ2-3|NA
CASSLGAGTDTQYF
TGTGCCAGCAGCTTAGGGGCTGGAACAGATACGCAGTATTTT
>NA|TRBV5-4|TRBJ2-1|NA
CASSPSRITTYNEQFF
TGTGCCAGCAGCCCCTCCCGGATAACTACCTACAATGAGCAGTTCTTC
>NA|TRBV14|TRBJ1-2|NA
CASSPPDGRGGYTF
TGTGCCAGCAGCCCGCCAGACGGAAGAGGTGGCTACACCTTC
>TRBD2|TRBV10-1|TRBJ2-1|NA
CASSGSYSGRHNEQFF
TGCGCCAGCAGTGGATCCTATAGCGGGAGGCACAATGAGCAGTTCTTC
>NA|TRBV28|TRBJ2-1|NA
CASSPRGRLSYNEQFF
TGTGCCAGCAGTCCCCGGGGGCGCCTTTCCTACAATGAGCAGTTCTTC
>TRBD2|TRBV9|TRBJ2-2|NA
CASSVGAGTGELFF
TGTGCCAGCAGCGTAGGAGCGGGGACCGGGGAGCTGTTTTTT
>NA|TRBV6-6|TRBJ2-4|NA
CASSYRQPQGNIQYF
TGTGCCAGCAGTTACCGGCAGCCTCAGGGGAACATTCAGTACTTC
>NA|TRBV6-1|TRBJ2-7|NA
CASSEPGTRAGYSHF
TGTGCCAGCAGTGAGCCCGGGACACGCGCCGGATATAGCCACTTC
>NA|TRBV5-1|TRBJ2-3|NA
CASSLRPSSLSTDTQYF
TGCGCCAGCAGCTTACGGCCCTCTAGCTTGAGTACAGATACGCAGTATTTT